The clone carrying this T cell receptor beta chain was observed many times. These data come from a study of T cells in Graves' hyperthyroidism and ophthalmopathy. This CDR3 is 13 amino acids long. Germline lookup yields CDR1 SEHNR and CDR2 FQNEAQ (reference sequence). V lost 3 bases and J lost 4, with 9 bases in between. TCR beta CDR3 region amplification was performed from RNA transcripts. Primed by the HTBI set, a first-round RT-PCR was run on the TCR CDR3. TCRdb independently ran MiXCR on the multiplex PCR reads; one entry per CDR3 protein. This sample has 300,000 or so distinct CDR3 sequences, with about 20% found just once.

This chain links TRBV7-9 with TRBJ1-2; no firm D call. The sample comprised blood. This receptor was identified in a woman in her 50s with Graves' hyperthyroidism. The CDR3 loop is CASSLDGSYGYTF. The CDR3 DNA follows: TGTGCCAGCAGCTTGGACGGAAGCTATGGCTACACCTTC.